These 18 T cell receptor beta chains share one sample of origin, sequenced in a study of blood T cells in healthy people across ages. A second PCR of 7 to 11 cycles used a sample-barcoded 5' primer and a J-beta primer mix. In TCRdb, the 5' RACE reads were re-called with MiXCR into one record per CDR3 protein. The sample gives hundreds of thousands of distinct CDR3 sequences, 25% to 30% of which show up once; roughly 17% is in the top ten. Sequencing was done on a sample of blood. The receptors were sampled from a woman of 80 years or more in good health.

This clonotype appeared many times. This chain joins TRBV14 and TRBJ1-1; possible D gene TRBD1, 6 bases. Between the trimmed V and J ends, which lost 5 bases and 5 bases, there was a span of 15 bases. The CDR3 is 14 amino acids. Germline V gene data show CDR1 as SGHDN and CDR2 as FVKESK. The CDR3 coding sequence is TGTGCCAGCAGCTTACAGGGAGGCGGGACTGAAGCTTTCTTT. Its protein is CASSLQGGGTEAFF.

This clonotype showed up just a few times. The rearrangement uses TRBV11-2 and TRBJ1-5, with D perhaps matching TRBD1 (6 bases). Deletions cut 4 bases from V and 9 bases from J, with 19 bases between. This CDR3 has 15 amino acids. Germline CDR1 is SGHAT and CDR2 is FQNNGV. The CDR3 DNA sequence: TGTGCCAGCAGCTCACAGGCGACAGGTGCCGGGCCCCAGCATTTT. It codes for CASSSQATGAGPQHF.

The rearrangement links TRBV7-9 to TRBJ1-2; D call uncertain. The CDR3 spans 13 residues. V was trimmed by 7 bases and J by 8 bases, leaving 17 bases between them. From germline, CDR1 is SEHNR and CDR2 FQNEAQ (reference sequence). The CDR3 sequence is CASTPPKGGGYTF. The CDR3 region has the DNA TGTGCCAGCACCCCACCCAAAGGAGGGGGCTACACCTTC.

Many counts were recorded for this clonotype. The rearrangement joins TRBV5-8 to TRBJ2-7; 10 bases are shared with TRBD1. Per germline, CDR1 SGHTS and CDR2 YDEGEE. The CDR3 contains 15 residues. V lost 3 bases and J lost 0; bases outside the gene matches: 3. CDR3 in amino acids: CASSWGQGYSYEQYF. CDR3 in DNA: TGTGCCAGCAGCTGGGGACAGGGGTACTCCTACGAGCAGTACTTC.

The CDR3 DNA sequence: TGTGCCACCAGCAGAGCTATGGGGCCTCAGCCCCAGCATTTT. It translates to CATSRAMGPQPQHF. The rearrangement joins TRBV15 to TRBJ1-5, with D perhaps matching TRBD1 (5 bases). CDR1 LNHNV and CDR2 YYDKDF come from the germline V gene (reference sequence). V lost 1 base and J 6 bases, leaving 10 bases between the germline ends. This CDR3 contains 14 residues.

This clonotype was picked up many times. The rearrangement uses TRBV7-2 and TRBJ2-5; 10 bases are shared with TRBD1. The V gene end was trimmed by 3 bases and the J gene end by 3 bases; junction bases not matched to a gene: 4. The CDR3 sequence is 15 residues long. Per germline, CDR1 SGHTA and CDR2 FQGNSA. CDR3 in DNA: TGTGCCAGCAGCTTGGGACAGGGGTCTAAAGAGACCCAGTACTTC. Residues: CASSLGQGSKETQYF.

This clonotype was seen a handful of times. The chain recombines TRBV24-1 with TRBJ2-3; 11 positions agree with TRBD2. The CDR3 is 16 amino acids. Germline trimming cut 4 bases from V and 3 bases from J; bases unmatched to any gene: 5. CDR1 and CDR2 from the germline V gene are KGHDR and SFDVKD. As DNA, the CDR3 is TGTGCCACCAGTGAACCTAGCGGGGGGACGACAGATACGCAGTATTTT. Its translation: CATSEPSGGTTDTQYF.

A note on this clonotype: This may come from a read error, since a much larger clone is one base off. The CDR3 here is CASFQARGSTDTQYF. CDR3 sequence (DNA): TGCGCCAGCTTTCAAGCGAGGGGTAGCACAGATACGCAGTATTTT. The chain joins TRBV5-1 to TRBJ2-3; either TRBD1 or TRBD2 may supply D (5 bases each). This CDR3 spans 15 amino acids. Germline CDR1 reads SGHRS; CDR2 reads YFSETQ. V lost 7 bases and J lost 0, with 15 bases in between.

This clonotype was detected ten times or more. The chain uses TRBV7-2 and TRBJ1-5; D remains ambiguous. Looked up from germline, CDR1 is SGHTA and CDR2 is FQGNSA. Trimming removed 2 bases at V and 5 bases at J, with 10 bases between. The CDR3 is 14 residues long. For the CDR3, the DNA is TGTGCCAGCAGCTTACCCGAACTTGATCAGCCCCAGCATTTT. Amino acid sequence: CASSLPELDQPQHF. Combining the CDR3 with reference TRBV7-2 and TRBJ1-5 gives the whole variable domain GAGVSQSPSNKVTEKGKDVELRCDPISGHTALYWYRQSLGQGLEFLIYFQGNSAPDKSGLPSDRFSAERTGGSVSTLTIQRTQQEDSAVYLCASSLPELDQPQHFGDGTRLSIL.

This clonotype was found many times. The chain uses TRBV20-1 and TRBJ2-4; no firm D call. Trimming shortened V by 2 bases and J by 1 base, and 6 bases separated the two germline ends. Germline V lookup: CDR1 DFQATT, CDR2 SNEGSKA (reference sequence). The CDR3 sequence is 13 residues long. The CDR3 DNA reads TGCAGTGCTAGATCTGCGGCCAAAAACATTCAGTACTTC. Translation: CSARSAAKNIQYF.

Worth noting for this clonotype: A read error may explain this, as a much larger clone is one base away. The genes are TRBV12-3 or TRBV12-4 and TRBJ2-3, with 9 nucleotides matching TRBD2. The CDR3 loop spans 16 amino acids. CDR3 DNA: TGTGCCAGCAGTTTTTTGGGAGGGACTAGCACAGATGCGCAGTATTTT. This gives the protein CASSFLGGTSTDAQYF.

There are many counts of this clonotype. The chain links TRBV11-2 to TRBJ2-1, with 7 bases that match TRBD2. The germline V gene has CDR1 SGHAT and CDR2 FQNNGV. The trim removed 2 bases at V and 3 bases at J, leaving 22 bases unmatched. The CDR3 runs 21 residues. In DNA form, the CDR3 reads TGTGCCAGCAGCTTAAGAGCGGGGATGATACAGTTCTCCACATTCTACAATGAGCAGTTCTTC. It is translated as CASSLRAGMIQFSTFYNEQFF. Using reference TRBV11-2 and TRBJ2-1 for the parts outside the CDR3, the full variable domain is EAGVAQSPRYKIIEKRQSVAFWCNPISGHATLYWYQQILGQGPKLLIQFQNNGVVDDSQLPKDRFSAERLKGVDSTLKIQPAKLEDSAVYLCASSLRAGMIQFSTFYNEQFFGPGTRLTVL.

This clonotype was counted ten times or more. The gene calls are TRBV12-3 or TRBV12-4 and TRBJ1-1, with 9 bases aligning to TRBD1. V shed 5 bases and J 6 bases; nucleotides not matched to a gene: 4. CDR3 size: 13 residues. In DNA, the CDR3 is TGTGCCAGCAGTCCAGGGACAGGGTCTGAAGCTTTCTTT. This sequence encodes CASSPGTGSEAFF.

The rearrangement links TRBV29-1 to TRBJ2-3; 12 positions match TRBD1. Trimming removed 7 bases from V and 1 base from J; junction bases left unmatched: 3. The CDR3 has 14 amino acids. Germline assignment: CDR1 SQVTM and CDR2 ANQGSEA. The CDR3 here is CSGGQGAGTDTQYF. Here the CDR3 DNA reads TGCAGCGGGGGACAGGGGGCCGGCACAGATACGCAGTATTTT.

This clonotype was observed many times. The J gene is TRBJ2-1, the V gene TRBV6-1, with TRBD2 matching 7 bases. Germline-derived CDR1 and CDR2 are MNHNS and SASEGT. The junction had 8 bases not matched to a gene; V was cut back by 6 bases and J by 6 bases. CDR3 length: 14 amino acids. CDR3 loop: CASRSSGSINEQFF. Written as DNA, the CDR3 is TGTGCCAGCAGGAGTAGCGGGTCGATCAATGAGCAGTTCTTC.

This clonotype was observed a handful of times. J is TRBJ1-1 and V is TRBV20-1; D not resolved. The CDR3 consists of 13 residues. V lost 4 bases, J lost 1 base, and 10 bases lay in between. Looked up from germline, CDR1 is DFQATT and CDR2 is SNEGSKA (reference sequence). For the CDR3, the DNA is TGCAGTGCTACTAGGGAGACGAACACTGAAGCTTTCTTT. Translated, it gives CSATRETNTEAFF.

In its sample, this clonotype was seen a few times. J is TRBJ2-3 and V is TRBV2, with D possibly TRBD2 on 6 matching bases. The CDR3 spans 15 residues. The germline V gene has CDR1 SNHLY and CDR2 FYNNEI. V was cut by 4 bases and J by 3 bases, with 14 bases left in between. CDR3 in amino acids: CASSGGLARTDTQYF. The CDR3, as DNA: TGTGCCAGCAGTGGAGGGCTAGCGAGGACAGATACGCAGTATTTT.

This clonotype was seen a few times. A clone one base away is much larger, so this may be a read error. This chain uses TRBV29-1 with TRBJ2-2; 7 bases map to TRBD1. The CDR3 spans 12 residues. The ends lost 6 bases at V and 5 bases at J; junction bases unmatched: 3. The germline CDR1 and CDR2 sequences are SQVTM and ANQGSEA. The CDR3 loop is CSVRQGTGELFF. CDR3 nucleotide sequence: TGCAGCGTGAGACAGGGTACCGGGGAGCTGTTTTTT.